The present T cell receptor (beta chain) was sequenced within a study of Ad26.COV2.S vaccination and SARS-CoV-2 variants. Study-wide background: It was the COV1001 Ad26.COV2.S trial arm that included the donor. Intramuscular Ad26.COV2.S at 5x10^10 or 1x10^11 viral particles. Study outcomes and limitations: Higher spike-specific TCR breadth was found in vaccine recipients than in placebo recipients.

Germline lookup yields CDR1 ENHRY and CDR2 SYGVKD. The V end was cut by 2 bases, the J end by 4 bases, with 8 bases between. CDR3 length: 13 amino acids. Only in-frame clones appear in the TCRdb table, and some are missing; sequencing was by immunoSEQ multiplex PCR. The table lists 300,000 to 400,000 clones, 70% to 90% of them singletons, with around 11% in the top ten. For this clone: Its target is not known.

Treatment of the sample: 15 to 20 received Ad26.COV2.S at low or high dose, single or two shots; 5 received placebo; per-sample allocation not given. Sampling was done on day 63 after the first vaccine or placebo injection. Boston hosted the donor, who was an adult aged 18-55 years. This TCR was sampled from a person between 18 and 65 years old who received the Ad26.COV2.S COVID-19 vaccine or a placebo. The sequenced sample was peripheral blood, obtained in a trial of Ad26.COV2.S vaccine versus placebo. This rearrangement joins TRBV10-3 to TRBJ1-1; perhaps TRBD1 as D (5 bases). CDR3 nucleotides: TGTGCCATCAGTGAGGCGGGGGGCACTGAAGCTTTCTTT. The encoded protein is CAISEAGGTEAFF.